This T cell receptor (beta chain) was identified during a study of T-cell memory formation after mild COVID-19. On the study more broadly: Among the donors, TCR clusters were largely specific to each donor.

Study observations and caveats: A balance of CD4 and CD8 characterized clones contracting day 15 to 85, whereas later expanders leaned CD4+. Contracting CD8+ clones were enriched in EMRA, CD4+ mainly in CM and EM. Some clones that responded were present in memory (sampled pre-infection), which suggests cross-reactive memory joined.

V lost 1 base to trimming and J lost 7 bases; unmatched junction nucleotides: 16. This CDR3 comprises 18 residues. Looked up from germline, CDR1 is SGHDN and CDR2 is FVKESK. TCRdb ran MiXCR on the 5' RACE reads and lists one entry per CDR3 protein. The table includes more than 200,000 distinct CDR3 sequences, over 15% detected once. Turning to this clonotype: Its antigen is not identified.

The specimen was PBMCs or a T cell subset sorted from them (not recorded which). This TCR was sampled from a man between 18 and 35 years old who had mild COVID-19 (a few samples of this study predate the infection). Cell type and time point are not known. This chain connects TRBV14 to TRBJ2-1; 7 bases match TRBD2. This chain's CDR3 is CASSQVKRGARAPNEQFF. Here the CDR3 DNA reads TGTGCCAGCAGCCAAGTGAAGCGGGGAGCCAGAGCCCCAAATGAGCAGTTCTTC.